These 16 T cell receptor beta chains share one sample of origin, sequenced in a study of T cell repertoires in cytomegalovirus infection. TCRdb processed the reads anew with MiXCR; each CDR3 protein has one entry. Of 100,000 to 150,000 distinct CDR3 sequences in the sample, more than 25% were seen once. The antigens these receptors bind are not known. The specimen comprised CD8+ T cells from cultured PBMCs, sampled from culture after CMV antigen stimulation. These receptor sequences come from a human donor in good health (CMV status not recorded). Some clones in this sample may be carry-over from other donors' samples.

This clonotype has only a few counts. The chain links TRBV4-3 to TRBJ1-3; TRBD1 agrees at 11 bases. This CDR3 is 20 amino acids long. Germline loops: CDR1 LGHNA, CDR2 YSLEER. After removal of 0 bases from V and 0 bases from J, the junction contained 10 bases not matched to a gene. The CDR3 reads CASSQDRVGQGASSGNTIYF. CDR3 DNA sequence: TGCGCCAGCAGCCAAGATAGGGTCGGACAGGGGGCGAGCTCTGGAAACACCATATATTTT.

This clonotype was observed at least ten times. The chain uses TRBV7-2 and TRBJ2-7; 8 bases map to TRBD2. Germline trimming cut 0 bases from V and 2 bases from J; bases unmatched to any gene: 3. CDR1 is SGHTA, CDR2 FQGNSA, per germline. The CDR3 has 15 amino acids. The CDR3 region has the DNA TGTGCCAGCAGCTTAGCGTCGGGGGGGACCTACGAGCAGTACTTC. It is translated as CASSLASGGTYEQYF.

V is TRBV4-2 and J is TRBJ2-7; 11 bases are shared with TRBD1. The CDR3 consists of 15 residues. Germline V CDR1 and CDR2: LGHNA, YNFKEQ. Trimming took 1 base from V and 2 from J; bases not matched to a gene: 1. Here the CDR3 reads CASSQVGQGAYEQYF. The CDR3 DNA reads TGTGCCAGCAGCCAAGTGGGACAGGGGGCCTACGAGCAGTACTTC.

This clonotype was recorded only once. A junction end diverges from the germline sequence, so it may reflect a read error. This rearrangement joins TRBV12-3 or TRBV12-4 to TRBJ2-5; 13 bases are a match to TRBD2. The CDR3 length is 13 residues. For the CDR3, the DNA is TGTGCCAGCAGTGGGGGACTAGCGGGGTCCTTGCACTTC. Its protein is CASSGGLAGSLHF.

The CDR3 sequence is CASSPSLENYGYTF. Here the CDR3 DNA reads TGTGCCAGCAGCCCCAGTCTTGAAAACTATGGCTACACCTTC. The chain is built from TRBV3-1 and TRBJ1-2; no clear D. The ends were cut back, 4 bases at V and 2 bases at J, with 11 bases in the middle. Germline lookup yields CDR1 LGHDT and CDR2 YNNKEL (reference sequence). This CDR3 is built from 14 residues.

This clonotype was counted many times. The J gene is TRBJ2-1, the V gene TRBV7-8; the D is unclear. Trimming left V 5 bases short and J 4 bases short, with 9 bases between. Germline CDR1 is SGHVS and CDR2 is FQNEAQ. The CDR3 runs to 13 residues. CDR3 loop: CASSPDPYNEQFF. CDR3 sequence (DNA): TGTGCCAGCAGCCCCGACCCGTACAATGAGCAGTTCTTC.

The rearrangement links TRBV7-6 to TRBJ1-1; D may be TRBD1 (6 bases). V was pared by 5 bases and J by 1 base, with 11 bases between. Per the germline V gene, CDR1 is SGHVS and CDR2 is FNYEAQ. CDR3 length: 14 residues. The CDR3 sequence is CASSGQFTNTEAFF. The CDR3 DNA reads as TGTGCCAGCAGCGGACAGTTTACGAACACTGAAGCTTTCTTT.

In this sample, this clonotype turned up a few times. The CDR3 DNA reads TGTGCCAGCTGGGAGGCAGGATCCTACGAGCAGTACTTC. Translating it yields CASWEAGSYEQYF. The chain has TRBV7-8 and TRBJ2-7; possible D gene TRBD2, 6 bases. The V end lost 8 bases, the J end lost 1 base, and 12 bases lay between the germline ends. The CDR3 sequence is 13 residues long. Germline V CDR1 and CDR2: SGHVS, FQNEAQ.

The chain uses TRBV10-2 and TRBJ2-7; no reliable D call. Between the trimmed V and J ends, which lost 4 bases and 0 bases, there was a span of 10 bases. CDR3 length equals 14 residues. The germline CDR1 and CDR2 sequences are WSHSY and SAAADI. The CDR3 coding sequence is TGCGCCAGCAGTGTCGGTGTGATCTCCTACGAGCAGTACTTC. It codes for CASSVGVISYEQYF.

In this sample, this clonotype turned up a few times. The rearrangement uses TRBV4-2 and TRBJ2-3; D is undetermined. CDR3 length: 14 amino acids. CDR1 and CDR2 from the germline V gene are LGHNA and YNFKEQ. Trimming took off 3 bases at V and 0 bases at J, with 7 bases between the two ends. The CDR3 reads CASSQGDSTDTQYF. The CDR3 region has the DNA TGTGCCAGCAGCCAGGGTGATAGCACAGATACGCAGTATTTT.

The chain is built from TRBV6-2 or TRBV6-3 and TRBJ2-1; D is unclear. The CDR3 is 13 residues long. The V end was cut by 4 bases, the J end by 5 bases, with 9 bases between. Germline values: CDR1 MNHEY, CDR2 SVGEGT. Written as DNA, the CDR3 is TGTGCCAGCAGTTTCTCCCTGAACAATGAGCAGTTCTTC. The encoded protein is CASSFSLNNEQFF.

The CDR3 sequence is CASSLGQGHVKGDTEAFF. In DNA, the CDR3 is TGCGCCAGCAGCTTGGGGCAGGGGCACGTAAAAGGGGACACTGAAGCTTTCTTT. This chain links TRBV5-1 with TRBJ1-1; TRBD1 is a possible D gene (6 bases). CDR1 and CDR2 from the germline V gene are SGHRS and YFSETQ. This CDR3 is 18 amino acids long. The ends were cut back, 0 bases at V and 3 bases at J, with 21 bases in the middle.

A few counts support this clonotype. The chain is built from TRBV12-3 or TRBV12-4 and TRBJ2-3, with 8 positions matching TRBD2. V was clipped by 4 bases and J by 11 bases; unmatched bases: 8. This CDR3 has 13 residues. The CDR3: CASSSGAGGKQYF. The CDR3 region has the DNA TGTGCCAGCAGTTCCGGGGCGGGGGGAAAGCAGTATTTT.

This clonotype was picked up many times. J is TRBJ1-1 and V is TRBV4-3; perhaps TRBD1 as D (6 bases). CDR1 and CDR2 from the germline V gene are LGHNA and YSLEER. This CDR3 comprises 21 residues. Trimming took off 4 bases at V and 0 bases at J, with 30 bases between the two ends. This CDR3 is CASSRYKIMGAGGSMNTEAFF. In DNA form, the CDR3 reads TGCGCCAGCAGCCGATACAAGATTATGGGGGCCGGAGGGTCCATGAACACTGAAGCTTTCTTT.

This sequence joins TRBV24-1 and TRBJ2-5; 8 bases align to TRBD1. Germline CDR1 reads KGHDR; CDR2 reads SFDVKD. This CDR3 spans 15 amino acids. Unmatched junction bases numbered 4, after V lost 4 bases and J lost 1 base. The DNA for the CDR3 is TGTGCCACCAGTGAGGGGGACAGGACCCAAGAGACCCAGTACTTC. Protein: CATSEGDRTQETQYF.

A few counts support this clonotype. The chain recombines TRBV7-9 with TRBJ2-7; either TRBD1 or TRBD2 may fit D (5 bases each). The ends were cut back, 7 bases at V and 1 base at J, with 14 bases in the middle. Per the germline V gene, CDR1 is SEHNR and CDR2 is FQNEAQ (reference sequence). This CDR3 spans 14 amino acids. CDR3 sequence reads: CASTDGTVSYEQYF. The CDR3 DNA reads as TGTGCCAGCACCGATGGGACGGTGTCCTACGAGCAGTACTTC.